This T cell receptor (beta chain) was obtained from a study of identical twins. Overall study findings and caveats: Cord blood beta clonotypes that were abundant carried fewer insertions, and memory repertoires showed no such trend.

MiXCR, applied by TCRdb to the 5' RACE reads, yields one record per CDR3 protein. The repertoire holds 570,000 or so distinct CDR3 sequences, with around 9.6% as singletons. This clonotype has only a few counts. Its antigen is as yet unknown. The germline CDR1 and CDR2 sequences are MNHNS and SASEGT. CDR3 size: 16 residues. The V and J ends lost 5 bases and 1 base respectively, with 15 bases between them. These data are also associated with another study on yellow fever vaccine responses in identical twins.

The sequencing input was PBMCs. The chain is built from TRBV6-1 and TRBJ1-5; perhaps TRBD1 as D (6 bases). The sequence came from a woman aged 18-29 years in good health. The CDR3 sequence: CASSPLVRGSNQPQHF. CDR3 DNA sequence: TGTGCCAGCAGTCCCCTGGTGAGGGGGAGCAATCAGCCCCAGCATTTT.